This TCR beta chain was found in a study of blood T cell repertoires in COVID-19 (dated by TCRdb to about 2020). About the investigation overall: Samples from collaborators originated in the United States, Italy and Spain and spanned both the acute and convalescent phases of COVID-19. A freely available public database, intended as a resource for researchers studying the immune response to SARS-CoV-2, is where the repertoires were released. The prospective study material was composed of cDNA or gDNA derived from T cells, B-cell-depleted T cells, or PBMCs. The sample metadata nearly always contained a de-identified subject ID, COVID-19 status, age in years and sex. The dataset comprised deeply sampled blood TCRbeta repertoires from subjects exposed to, actively infected with, or recovered from COVID-19. The samples were drawn from the first 160 participants of the ongoing ImmuneRACE study and from 1,254 subjects provided by 6 global collaborators. Where HLA class I and class II types were available, the types were taken from metadata supplied by the sample provider, not from assay-based typing. Here is what the overall study found, with its caveats: How much clinical and demographic metadata was included differed by source and by participant, and the metadata was provided uncurated.

The CDR3 spans 14 residues, from the cysteine through the phenylalanine. Only the CDR3 part of the read is kept: 42 bases, read in frame from the first base. Trimming takes 6 bases off V and 2 bases off J; junction bases not matched to a gene: 6. CDR1 SGHNT and CDR2 YENEEA were looked up in the germline V gene. Comment on this clone: Its antigen is still unknown. Nothing much larger sits one base from this clone, and base qualities are not available.

Whole blood was collected in K2EDTA tubes by collaborating institutions according to the institutions' own protocols. For TCRbeta analysis, collaborators shipped samples as frozen whole blood, isolated PBMCs, or DNA extracted from either of those sample types. TCRbeta CDR3 regions were amplified from genomic DNA using the immunoSEQ Assay, a bias-controlled multiplex PCR. The paper's data handling went like this. Within the assay, amplification of reference gene primers was used to estimate how many nucleated cells each sample contained. To quantify the absolute abundance of each unique TCRbeta CDR3 rearrangement, sequence reads were collapsed and filtered. For each sample, productive Simpson clonality was calculated as the square root of Simpson's diversity index across productive rearrangements. TCRdb mirrors the immuneACCESS table, restricted to in-frame sequences. Some clones are absent from its copies; in checked studies, under half trace to an unresolved V gene, and the reason for the others is unknown. The DNA gave D and trimming, while V, J and clone size come from that table. In this sample the table shows about 120,000 clones, around 78% of which occur a single time. Of the sample, under 2.5% falls within the top ten clones.

Input material: peripheral blood. The rearrangement combines TRBV11-3 with TRBJ1-1; 7 bases in the middle match TRBD1. This receptor was obtained from a young man with acute or convalescent COVID-19. The CDR3 protein is CASSRNRGNTEAFF. The nucleotide sequence reads as follows: TGTGCCAGCAGTCGTAACAGGGGTAACACTGAAGCTTTCTTT.